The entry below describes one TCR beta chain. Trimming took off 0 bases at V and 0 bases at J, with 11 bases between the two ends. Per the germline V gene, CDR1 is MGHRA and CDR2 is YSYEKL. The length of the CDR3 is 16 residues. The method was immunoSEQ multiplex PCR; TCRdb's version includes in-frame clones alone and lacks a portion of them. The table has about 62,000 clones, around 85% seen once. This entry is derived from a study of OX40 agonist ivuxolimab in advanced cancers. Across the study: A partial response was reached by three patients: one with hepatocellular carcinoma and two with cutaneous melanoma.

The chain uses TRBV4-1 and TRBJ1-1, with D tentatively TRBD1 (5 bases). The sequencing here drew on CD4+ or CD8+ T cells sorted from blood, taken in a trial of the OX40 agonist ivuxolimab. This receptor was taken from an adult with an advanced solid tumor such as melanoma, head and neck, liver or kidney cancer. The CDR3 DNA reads TGCGCCAGCAGCCAAGATGAGGGGCACATGAACACTGAAGCTTTCTTT. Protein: CASSQDEGHMNTEAFF.